This T cell receptor beta chain originates from a study of control samples from healthy donors and cancer patients. Per the germline V gene, CDR1 is SGHRS and CDR2 is YFSETQ. This CDR3 comprises 15 residues. Trimming took 2 bases from V and 4 from J; bases not matched to a gene: 5. The repertoire was sequenced with immunoSEQ multiplex PCR; TCRdb's copy has only in-frame clones and lacks some. Altogether over 85,000 clones are present, around 85% being singletons, with the ten largest covering under 40%. The chain has TRBV5-1 and TRBJ2-2, with TRBD1 identical over 7 bases. The receptor comes from a man in his 70s with lung cancer. The material sequenced was PBMCs. As DNA, the CDR3 is TGCGCCAGCAGCTTTAACAGGGGTTTCACCGGGGAGCTGTTTTTT. This encodes CASSFNRGFTGELFF.